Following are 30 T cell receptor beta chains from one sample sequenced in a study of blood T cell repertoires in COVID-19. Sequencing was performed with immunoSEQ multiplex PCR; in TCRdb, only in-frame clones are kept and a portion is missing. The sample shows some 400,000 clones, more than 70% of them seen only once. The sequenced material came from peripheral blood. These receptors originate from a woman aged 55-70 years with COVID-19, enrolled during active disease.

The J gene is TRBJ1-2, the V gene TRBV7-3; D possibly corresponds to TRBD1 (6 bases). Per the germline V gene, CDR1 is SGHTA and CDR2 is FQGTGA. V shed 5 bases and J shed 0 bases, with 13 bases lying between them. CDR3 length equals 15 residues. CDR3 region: CASSPQGGSNYGYTF. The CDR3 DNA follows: TGTGCCAGCAGCCCACAAGGGGGTTCTAACTATGGCTACACCTTC.

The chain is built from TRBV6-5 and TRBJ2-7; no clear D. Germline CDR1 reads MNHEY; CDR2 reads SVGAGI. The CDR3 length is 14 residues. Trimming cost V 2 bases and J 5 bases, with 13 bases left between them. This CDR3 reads CASSYREPRDEQYF. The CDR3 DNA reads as TGTGCCAGCAGTTACCGTGAACCGCGCGACGAGCAGTACTTC.

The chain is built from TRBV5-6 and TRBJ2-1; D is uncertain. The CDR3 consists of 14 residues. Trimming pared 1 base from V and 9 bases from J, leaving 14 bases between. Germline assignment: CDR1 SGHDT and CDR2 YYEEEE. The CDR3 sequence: CASSLWALSLEQFF. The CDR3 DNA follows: TGTGCCAGCAGCTTGTGGGCATTGTCGCTTGAGCAGTTCTTC.

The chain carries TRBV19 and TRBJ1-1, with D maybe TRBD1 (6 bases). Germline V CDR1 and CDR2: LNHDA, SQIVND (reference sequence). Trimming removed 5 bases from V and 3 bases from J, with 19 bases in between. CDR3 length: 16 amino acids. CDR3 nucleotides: TGTGCCAGTAGTCCCGAGACAGGTTTGGGGGACACTGAAGCTTTCTTT. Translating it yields CASSPETGLGDTEAFF.

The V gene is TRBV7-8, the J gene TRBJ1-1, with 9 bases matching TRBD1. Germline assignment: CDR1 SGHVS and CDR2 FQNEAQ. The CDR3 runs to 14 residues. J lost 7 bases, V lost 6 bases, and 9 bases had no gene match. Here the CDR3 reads CASSRRDRVDEAFF. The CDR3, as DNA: TGTGCCAGCAGTCGCCGGGACAGGGTCGATGAAGCTTTCTTT.

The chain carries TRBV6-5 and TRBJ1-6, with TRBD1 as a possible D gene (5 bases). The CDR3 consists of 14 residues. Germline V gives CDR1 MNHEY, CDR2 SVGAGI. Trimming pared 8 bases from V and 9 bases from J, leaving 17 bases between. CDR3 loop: CASELGVASSPLHF. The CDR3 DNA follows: TGTGCCAGCGAGTTAGGGGTTGCGAGTTCACCCCTCCACTTT.

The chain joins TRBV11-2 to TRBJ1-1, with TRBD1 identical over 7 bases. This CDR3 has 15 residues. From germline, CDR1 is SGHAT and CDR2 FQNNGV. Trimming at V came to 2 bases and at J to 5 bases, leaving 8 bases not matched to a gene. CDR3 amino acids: CASSLIARGLTEAFF. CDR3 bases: TGTGCCAGCAGCTTAATTGCGAGGGGGCTTACTGAAGCTTTCTTT.

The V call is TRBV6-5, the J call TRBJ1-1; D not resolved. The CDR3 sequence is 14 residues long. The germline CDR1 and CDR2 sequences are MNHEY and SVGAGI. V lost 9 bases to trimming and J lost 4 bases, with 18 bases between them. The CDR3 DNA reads TGTGCCAGTACTAAAGGTGGAGGATTCACTGAAGCTTTCTTT. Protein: CASTKGGGFTEAFF.

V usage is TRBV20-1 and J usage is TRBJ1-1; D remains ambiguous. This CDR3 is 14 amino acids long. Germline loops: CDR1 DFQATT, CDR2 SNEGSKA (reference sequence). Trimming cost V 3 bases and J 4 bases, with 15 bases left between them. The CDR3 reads CSASLWEARTEAFF. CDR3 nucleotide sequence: TGCAGTGCTAGTTTATGGGAGGCGCGCACTGAAGCTTTCTTT.

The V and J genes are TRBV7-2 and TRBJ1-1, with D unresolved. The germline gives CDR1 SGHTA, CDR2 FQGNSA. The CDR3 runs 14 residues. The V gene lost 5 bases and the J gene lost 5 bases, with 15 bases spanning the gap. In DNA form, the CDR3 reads TGTGCCAGCAGCATGCGCCCTGAATGGACTGAAGCTTTCTTT. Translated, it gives CASSMRPEWTEAFF.

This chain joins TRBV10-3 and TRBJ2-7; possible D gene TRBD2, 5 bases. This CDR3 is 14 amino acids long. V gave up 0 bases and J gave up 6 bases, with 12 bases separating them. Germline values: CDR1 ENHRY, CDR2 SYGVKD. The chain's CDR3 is CAISESEGKSEQYF. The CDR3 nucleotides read TGTGCCATCAGTGAGTCTGAGGGAAAGAGCGAGCAGTACTTC.

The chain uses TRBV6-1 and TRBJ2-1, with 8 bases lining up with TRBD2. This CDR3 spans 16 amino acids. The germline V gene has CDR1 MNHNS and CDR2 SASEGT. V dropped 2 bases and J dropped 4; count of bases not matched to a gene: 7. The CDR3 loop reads CASSESAGALYNEQFF. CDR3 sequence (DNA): TGTGCCAGCAGTGAATCAGCGGGGGCCCTATACAATGAGCAGTTCTTC.

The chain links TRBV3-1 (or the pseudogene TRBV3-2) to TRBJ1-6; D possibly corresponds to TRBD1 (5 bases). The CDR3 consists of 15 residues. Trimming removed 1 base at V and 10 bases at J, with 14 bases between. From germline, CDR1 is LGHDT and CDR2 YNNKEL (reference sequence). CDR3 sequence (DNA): TGTGCCAGCAGCCAAGTGAACAGGATTGGATCACCCCTCCACTTT. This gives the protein CASSQVNRIGSPLHF.

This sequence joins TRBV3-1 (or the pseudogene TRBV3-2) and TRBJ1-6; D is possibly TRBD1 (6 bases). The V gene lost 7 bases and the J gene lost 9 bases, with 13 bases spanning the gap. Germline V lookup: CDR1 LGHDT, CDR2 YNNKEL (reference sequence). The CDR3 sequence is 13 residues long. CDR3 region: CASKETGSSPLHF. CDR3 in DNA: TGTGCCAGCAAGGAGACAGGCAGTTCACCCCTCCACTTT.

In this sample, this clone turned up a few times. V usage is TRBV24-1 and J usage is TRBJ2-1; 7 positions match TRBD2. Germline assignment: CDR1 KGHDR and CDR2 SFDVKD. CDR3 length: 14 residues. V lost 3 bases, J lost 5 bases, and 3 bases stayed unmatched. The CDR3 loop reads CATSDQRGNNEQFF. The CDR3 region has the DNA TGTGCCACCAGTGATCAGCGGGGAAACAATGAGCAGTTCTTC.

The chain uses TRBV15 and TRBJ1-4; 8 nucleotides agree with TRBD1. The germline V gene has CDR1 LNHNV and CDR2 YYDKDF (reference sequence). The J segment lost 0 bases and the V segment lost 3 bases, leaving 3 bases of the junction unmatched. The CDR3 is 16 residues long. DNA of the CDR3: TGTGCCACCAGCAGGCAGGGGGCTCCAACTAATGAAAAACTGTTTTTT. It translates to CATSRQGAPTNEKLFF.

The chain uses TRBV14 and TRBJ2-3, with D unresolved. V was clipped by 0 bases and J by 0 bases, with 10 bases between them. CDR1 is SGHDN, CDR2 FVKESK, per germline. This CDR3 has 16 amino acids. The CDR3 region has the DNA TGTGCCAGCAGCCAAGAGTTTGACGGGAGCACAGATACGCAGTATTTT. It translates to CASSQEFDGSTDTQYF.

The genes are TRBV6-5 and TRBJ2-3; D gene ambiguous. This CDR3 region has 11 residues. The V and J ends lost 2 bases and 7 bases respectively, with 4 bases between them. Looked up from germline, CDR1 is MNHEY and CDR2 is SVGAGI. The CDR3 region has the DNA TGTGCCAGCAGTTACAGCCATACGCAGTATTTT. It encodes CASSYSHTQYF.

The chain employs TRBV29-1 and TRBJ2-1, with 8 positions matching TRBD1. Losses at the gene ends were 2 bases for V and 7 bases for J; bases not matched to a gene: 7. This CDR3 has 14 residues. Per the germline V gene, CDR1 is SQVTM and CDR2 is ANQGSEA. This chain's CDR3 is CSVEPQGARNEQFF. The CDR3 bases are TGCAGCGTTGAACCCCAGGGGGCGAGGAATGAGCAGTTCTTC.

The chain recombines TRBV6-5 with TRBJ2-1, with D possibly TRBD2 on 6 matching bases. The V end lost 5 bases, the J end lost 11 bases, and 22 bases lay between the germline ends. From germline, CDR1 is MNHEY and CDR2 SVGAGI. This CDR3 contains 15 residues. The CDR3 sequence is CASSPTPTRNTQQFF. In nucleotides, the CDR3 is TGTGCCAGCAGTCCGACCCCGACTAGAAATACACAGCAGTTCTTC.

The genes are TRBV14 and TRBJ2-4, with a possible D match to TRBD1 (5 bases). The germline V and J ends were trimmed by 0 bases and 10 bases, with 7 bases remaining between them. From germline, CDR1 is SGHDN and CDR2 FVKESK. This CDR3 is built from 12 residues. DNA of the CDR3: TGTGCCAGCAGCCAAGAGACAGCTATTCAGTACTTC. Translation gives CASSQETAIQYF.

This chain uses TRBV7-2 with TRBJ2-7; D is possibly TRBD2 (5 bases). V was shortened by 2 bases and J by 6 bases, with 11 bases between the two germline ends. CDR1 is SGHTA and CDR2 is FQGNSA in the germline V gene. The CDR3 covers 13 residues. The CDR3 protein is CASSLPRVGEQYF. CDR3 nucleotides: TGTGCCAGCAGCTTACCGCGGGTAGGCGAGCAGTACTTC. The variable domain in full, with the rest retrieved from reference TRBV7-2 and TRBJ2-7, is GAGVSQSPSNKVTEKGKDVELRCDPISGHTALYWYRQSLGQGLEFLIYFQGNSAPDKSGLPSDRFSAERTGGSVSTLTIQRTQQEDSAVYLCASSLPRVGEQYFGPGTRLTVT.

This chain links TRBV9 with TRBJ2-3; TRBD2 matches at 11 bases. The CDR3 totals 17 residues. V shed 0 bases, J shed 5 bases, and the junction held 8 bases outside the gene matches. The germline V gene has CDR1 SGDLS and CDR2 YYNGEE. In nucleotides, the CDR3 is TGTGCCAGCAGCGTAGGGGCTAGCGGGGGGCCGGTAGATACGCAGTATTTT. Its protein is CASSVGASGGPVDTQYF.

CDR3 protein: CASSLDPGQSGNTIYF. The CDR3 nucleotides are TGTGCCAGCAGCTTAGATCCGGGACAGTCCGGAAACACCATATATTTT. This chain joins TRBV11-2 and TRBJ1-3; 7 bases match TRBD1. The V segment lost 0 bases and the J segment 4 bases; nucleotides outside the gene matches: 6. The CDR3 is 16 amino acids. The germline gives CDR1 SGHAT, CDR2 FQNNGV.

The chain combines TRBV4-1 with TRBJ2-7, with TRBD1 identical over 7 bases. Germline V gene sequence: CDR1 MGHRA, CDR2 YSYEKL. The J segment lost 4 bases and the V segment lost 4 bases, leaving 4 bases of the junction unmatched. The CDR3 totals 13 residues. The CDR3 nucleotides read TGCGCCAGCAGCCGAGACAGGGTATACGAGCAGTACTTC. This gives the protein CASSRDRVYEQYF.

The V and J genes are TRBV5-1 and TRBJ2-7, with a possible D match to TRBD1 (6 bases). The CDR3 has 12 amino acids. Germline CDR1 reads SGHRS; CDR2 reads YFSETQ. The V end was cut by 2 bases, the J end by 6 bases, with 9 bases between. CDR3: CASSLKGGEQYF. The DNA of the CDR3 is TGCGCCAGCAGCTTAAAAGGGGGCGAGCAGTACTTC.

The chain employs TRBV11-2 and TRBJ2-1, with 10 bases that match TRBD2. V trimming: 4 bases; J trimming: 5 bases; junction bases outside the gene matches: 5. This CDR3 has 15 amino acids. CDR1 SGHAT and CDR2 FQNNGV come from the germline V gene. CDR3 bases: TGTGCCAGCAGCTCACTAGCGGGGAGGAACAATGAGCAGTTCTTC. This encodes CASSSLAGRNNEQFF.

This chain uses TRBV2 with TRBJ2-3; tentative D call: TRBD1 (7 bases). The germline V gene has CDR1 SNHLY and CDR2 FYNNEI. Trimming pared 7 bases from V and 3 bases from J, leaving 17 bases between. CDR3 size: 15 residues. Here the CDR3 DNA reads TGTGCCAGCATTCCGGGGGAGACAGGGACAGATACGCAGTATTTT. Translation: CASIPGETGTDTQYF.

CDR3 in amino acids: CASSLDGTNIYF. In DNA form, the CDR3 reads TGTGCCAGCAGCTTAGACGGGACAAACATATATTTT. The V and J genes are TRBV11-2 and TRBJ1-3; the D gene is possibly TRBD1 (6 bases). Germline loops: CDR1 SGHAT, CDR2 FQNNGV. The CDR3 totals 12 residues. The V gene lost 0 bases and the J gene lost 12 bases, with 9 bases spanning the gap.

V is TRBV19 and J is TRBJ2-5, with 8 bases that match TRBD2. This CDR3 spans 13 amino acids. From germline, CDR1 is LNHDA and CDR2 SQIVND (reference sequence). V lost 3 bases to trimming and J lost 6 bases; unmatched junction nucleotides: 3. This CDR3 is CASSIGLAQTQYF. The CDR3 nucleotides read TGTGCCAGTAGTATCGGACTAGCACAGACCCAGTACTTC.